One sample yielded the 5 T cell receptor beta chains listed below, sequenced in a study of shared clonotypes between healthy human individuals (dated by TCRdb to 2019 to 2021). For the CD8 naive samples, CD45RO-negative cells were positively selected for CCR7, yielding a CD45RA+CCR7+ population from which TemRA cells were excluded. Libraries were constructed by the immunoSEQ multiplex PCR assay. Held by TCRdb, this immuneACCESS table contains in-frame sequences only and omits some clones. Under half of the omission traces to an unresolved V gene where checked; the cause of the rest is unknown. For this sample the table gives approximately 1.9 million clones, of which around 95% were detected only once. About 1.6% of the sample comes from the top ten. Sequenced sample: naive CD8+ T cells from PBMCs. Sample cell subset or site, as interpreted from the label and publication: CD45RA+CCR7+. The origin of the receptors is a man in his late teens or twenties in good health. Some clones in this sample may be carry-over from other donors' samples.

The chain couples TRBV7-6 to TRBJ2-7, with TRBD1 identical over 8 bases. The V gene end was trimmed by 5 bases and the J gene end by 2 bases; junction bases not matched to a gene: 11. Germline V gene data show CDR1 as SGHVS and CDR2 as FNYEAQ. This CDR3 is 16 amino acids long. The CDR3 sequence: CASSQSNRGYPYEQYF. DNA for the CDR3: TGTGCCAGCAGCCAATCTAACAGGGGGTATCCCTACGAGCAGTACTTC.

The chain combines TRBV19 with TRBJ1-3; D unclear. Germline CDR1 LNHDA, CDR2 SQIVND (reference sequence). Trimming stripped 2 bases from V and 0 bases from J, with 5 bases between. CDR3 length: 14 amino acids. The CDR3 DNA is TGTGCCAGTAGTATAACTTCCTCTGGAAACACCATATATTTT. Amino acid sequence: CASSITSSGNTIYF.

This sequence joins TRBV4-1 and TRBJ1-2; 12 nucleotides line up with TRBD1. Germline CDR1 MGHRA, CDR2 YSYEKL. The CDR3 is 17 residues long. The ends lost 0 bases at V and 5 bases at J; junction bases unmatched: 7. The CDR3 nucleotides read TGCGCCAGCAGCCAAGATGGGGGGACAGGGGGCTTTTATGGCTACACCTTC. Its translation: CASSQDGGTGGFYGYTF.

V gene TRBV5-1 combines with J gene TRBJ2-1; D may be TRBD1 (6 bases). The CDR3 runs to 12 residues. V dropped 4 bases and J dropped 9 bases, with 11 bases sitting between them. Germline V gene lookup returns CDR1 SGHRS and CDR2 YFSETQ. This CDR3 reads CASSHGGGEQFF. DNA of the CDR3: TGCGCCAGCAGCCATGGGGGCGGTGAGCAGTTCTTC. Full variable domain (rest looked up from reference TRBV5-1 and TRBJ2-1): KAGVTQTPRYLIKTRGQQVTLSCSPISGHRSVSWYQQTPGQGLQFLFEYFSETQRNKGNFPGRFSGRQFSNSRSEMNVSTLELGDSALYLCASSHGGGEQFFGPGTRLTVL.

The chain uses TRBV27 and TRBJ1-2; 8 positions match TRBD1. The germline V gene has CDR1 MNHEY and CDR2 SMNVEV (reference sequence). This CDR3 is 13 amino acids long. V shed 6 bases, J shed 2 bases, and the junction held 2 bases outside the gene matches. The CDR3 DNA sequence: TGTGCCAGCAGACAGGGGGGGAACTATGGCTACACCTTC. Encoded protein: CASRQGGNYGYTF.